This TCR beta chain derives from a study of cytomegalovirus exposure and HLA in healthy donors. Study-level background: Earlier, 150 million to 200 million T cells were analyzed, and approximately 110 million unique TCR beta sequences were found among them. Findings and caveats of the study: Most TCR sequences were rare, but some public TCRs occurred in many donors. Investigators reported over 150 TCR beta chains as tied to cytomegalovirus.

V dropped 9 bases and J dropped 5; count of bases not matched to a gene: 9. Germline V CDR1 and CDR2: LNHDA, SQIVND (reference sequence). The CDR3 consists of 13 residues. The study sampled nominally healthy donors, though unrecorded immune exposures were likely. As regards this clone: No antigen is known for it.

PCR involved 60 Vbeta and 13 Jbeta primers. Repertoires were generated with immunoSEQ multiplex PCR, while TCRdb's copy carries only in-frame clones and drops some. This sample has more than 85,000 clones, with around four fifths found just once. This chain connects TRBV19 to TRBJ2-5, with 7 bases lining up with TRBD1. This sequence originates from a man aged 35 to 55 in good health and CMV-seronegative. Material: PBMCs. The chain's CDR3 is CASSTGVGETQYF. The CDR3 DNA sequence: TGTGCCAGCTCTACAGGGGTAGGGGAGACCCAGTACTTC. Using reference TRBV19 and TRBJ2-5 for the parts outside the CDR3, the full variable domain is DGGITQSPKYLFRKEGQNVTLSCEQNLNHDAMYWYRQDPGQGLRLIYYSQIVNDFQKGDIAEGYSVSREKKESFPLTVTSAQKNPTAFYLCASSTGVGETQYFGPGTRLLVL.